The sequence of this T cell receptor beta chain was determined in a study of blood T cell repertoires in COVID-19. Sequenced by immunoSEQ multiplex PCR; TCRdb stores in-frame clones only, minus some. Among almost 200,000 clones listed, approximately 86% were seen once. The sequencing input was peripheral blood. The receptor was derived from a man in his sixties with COVID-19, enrolled during active disease.

This CDR3 is CASSQQDRALNYGYTF. CDR3 coding DNA: TGTGCCAGCAGCCAGCAAGACAGGGCACTTAACTATGGCTACACCTTC. The V call is TRBV3-1 (or the pseudogene TRBV3-2), the J call TRBJ1-2; TRBD1 aligns across 7 bases. This CDR3 has 16 residues. V lost 3 bases, J lost 1 base, and 8 bases stayed unmatched. In germline, CDR1 is LGHDT, CDR2 YNNKEL (reference sequence).